This T cell receptor (beta chain) was obtained from a study of PD-1 blockade in classical Hodgkin lymphoma. About the research overall: Intravenous delivery of nivolumab at 3 mg/kg to patients occurred every 2 weeks. Whole-study results and caveats: The diversity seen at baseline in complete responders resembled that of newly diagnosed patients.

Between the trimmed V and J ends, which lost 4 bases and 0 bases, there was a span of 4 bases. Germline loops: CDR1 SGHTA, CDR2 FQGNSA. This CDR3 is 12 amino acids long. The repertoire was sequenced with immunoSEQ multiplex PCR; TCRdb's copy has only in-frame clones and lacks some. The sample has around 99,000 clones; 81% are singletons. This clone appeared a single time. Its specificity is not known. Relapse after autologous stem cell transplantation occurred in every patient, and brentuximab vedotin exposure varied. This clonotype was obtained from a human donor with classical Hodgkin lymphoma. V usage is TRBV7-2 and J usage is TRBJ2-7; D gene unclear. Specimen: peripheral blood mononuclear cells (PBMCs), collected before the second cycle of nivolumab. The CDR3 nucleotides read TGTGCCAGCAGCTCGAACTCCTACGAGCAGTACTTC. Translating it yields CASSSNSYEQYF.